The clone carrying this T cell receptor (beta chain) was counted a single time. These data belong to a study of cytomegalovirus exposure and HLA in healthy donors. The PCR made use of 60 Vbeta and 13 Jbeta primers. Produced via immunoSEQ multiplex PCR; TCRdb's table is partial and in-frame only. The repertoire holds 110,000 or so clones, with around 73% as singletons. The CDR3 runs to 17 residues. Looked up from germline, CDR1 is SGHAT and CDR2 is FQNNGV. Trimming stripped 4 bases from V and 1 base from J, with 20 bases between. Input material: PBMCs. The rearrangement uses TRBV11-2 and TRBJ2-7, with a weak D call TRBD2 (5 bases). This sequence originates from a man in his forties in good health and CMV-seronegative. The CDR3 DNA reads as TGTGCCAGCAGCTCCGTAGAGGGAGCCTCTTCGTCCTACGAGCAGTACTTC. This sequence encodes CASSSVEGASSSYEQYF.